These T cell receptor beta chains were read from a single sample in a study of T cell clones after liver transplantation. Repertoires were generated with immunoSEQ multiplex PCR, while TCRdb's copy carries only in-frame clones and drops some. The data contain about 51,000 clones, approximately 87% of them singletons. Material: CD8+ T cells from blood, obtained 12 months after liver transplant. These receptors were collected from a human patient who received a liver transplant. A share of the T cells may be of graft donor origin. Each CDR3 is given with its conserved first and last residue. D genes are given only for firm matches. Some rows mark clone size as missing; the rest say once, few, many or name a class of expanded clone.

DNA: TGTGCCACCAGCGGAGGGGGCCTAGCTGAAAAACTGTTTTTT
CDR3: CATSGGGLAEKLFF
size: -
D: TRBD1
V: TRBV15
J: TRBJ1-4

DNA: TGTGCCAGCTCGTCGGGGGCCCCTGTTTCACAGCCCCAGCATTTT
CDR3: CASSSGAPVSQPQHF
size: -
D: -
V: TRBV6-6
J: TRBJ1-5

DNA: TGTGCCAGCACCGCCCAAGATATAGCGGGAGGGCCGTATGAGCAGTACTTC
CDR3: CASTAQDIAGGPYEQYF
size: -
D: TRBD2
V: TRBV27
J: TRBJ2-7

DNA: TGTGCCAGCAGTTTATTAGCCCAGGGAGTAGACTATGGCTACACCTTC
CDR3: CASSLLAQGVDYGYTF
size: -
D: -
V: TRBV28
J: TRBJ1-2

DNA: TGTGCCAGCAGTGAAGCGAGTAACACTGAAGCTTTCTTT
CDR3: CASSEASNTEAFF
size: once
D: -
V: TRBV2
J: TRBJ1-1

DNA: TGTGCCAGCAGTTTATTAGGGGGAGTAGGTACCGGGGAGCTGTTTTTT
CDR3: CASSLLGGVGTGELFF
size: -
D: -
V: TRBV27
J: TRBJ2-2

DNA: TGTGCCAGCACTTTGGACAGGGGGCGGTATGGCTACACCTTC
CDR3: CASTLDRGRYGYTF
size: -
D: TRBD1
V: TRBV28
J: TRBJ1-2

DNA: TGTGCCAGTCAAGACCTCCTTGAACAAGAGACCCAGTACTTC
CDR3: CASQDLLEQETQYF
size: -
D: -
V: TRBV27
J: TRBJ2-5

DNA: TGTGCCAGCAGCCCGCGGGGATCGAATGAAAAACTGTTTTTT
CDR3: CASSPRGSNEKLFF
size: once
D: -
V: TRBV7-9
J: TRBJ1-4

DNA: TGTGCCAGCAGCTTAGCTAGACAGGGACAGGATGAAAAACTGTTTTTT
CDR3: CASSLARQGQDEKLFF
size: once
D: TRBD1
V: TRBV7-9
J: TRBJ1-4

DNA: TGTGCCTGGGGAGGACTAGCCTATGAGCAGTTCTTC
CDR3: CAWGGLAYEQFF
size: once
D: TRBD2
V: TRBV30
J: TRBJ2-1

DNA: TGTGCCAGCAGACCTCGCCCGGGACAGGGGAACTATGGCTACACCTTC
CDR3: CASRPRPGQGNYGYTF
size: few
D: TRBD1
V: TRBV28
J: TRBJ1-2

DNA: TGTGCCAGCAGTTCCCGGACAGGGGAGGAGCCCCAGCATTTT
CDR3: CASSSRTGEEPQHF
size: -
D: TRBD1
V: TRBV27
J: TRBJ1-5

DNA: TGTGCCAGCAGCCGTGTAGCGAGGGCGAACACCGGGGAGCTGTTTTTT
CDR3: CASSRVARANTGELFF
size: -
D: -
V: TRBV5-6
J: TRBJ2-2

DNA: TGTGCCAGTAGTATAGGGGAAACAGGGGGCTTAGGGCCCTACAATGAGCAGTTCTTC
CDR3: CASSIGETGGLGPYNEQFF
size: -
D: TRBD1
V: TRBV19
J: TRBJ2-1

DNA: TGTGCCAGCGCGGGACAGGGCTCGAGCGAGCAGTACTTC
CDR3: CASAGQGSSEQYF
size: once
D: TRBD1
V: TRBV2
J: TRBJ2-7

DNA: TGTGCCAGCAGCTTCGGAACAGGGATCGGCTCAAAACTGTTTTTT
CDR3: CASSFGTGIGSKLFF
size: -
D: -
V: TRBV5-5
J: TRBJ1-4

DNA: TGCGCCAGCAGCCAAGACAGCGCCCTACAAGCTTTCTTT
CDR3: CASSQDSALQAFF
size: medium-sized
D: -
V: TRBV4-1
J: TRBJ1-1

DNA: TGCAGCGTTGAGGGGACTAGCAGCACCTACGAGCAGTACTTC
CDR3: CSVEGTSSTYEQYF
size: -
D: TRBD2
V: TRBV29-1
J: TRBJ2-7

DNA: TGCGCCAGCAGTCTCGAGGGGGCTAGCTATGGCTACACCTTC
CDR3: CASSLEGASYGYTF
size: few
D: TRBD1
V: TRBV5-1
J: TRBJ1-2

DNA: TGTGCCAGCACCCCGGGACTAGCGTATAAGGATGAGCAGTTCTTC
CDR3: CASTPGLAYKDEQFF
size: -
D: TRBD2
V: TRBV27
J: TRBJ2-1

DNA: TGTGCCAGCAGTCCGTGGCTAGCGGGAGGGCCCCCAGATACGCAGTATTTT
CDR3: CASSPWLAGGPPDTQYF
size: -
D: TRBD2
V: TRBV27
J: TRBJ2-3

DNA: TGTGCCAGCAGTTTATCATTAAGTGATGGGGAGTCTAGCACAGATACGCAGTATTTT
CDR3: CASSLSLSDGESSTDTQYF
size: once
D: -
V: TRBV28
J: TRBJ2-3

DNA: TGTGCCAGCAGTTACGGGACCGGTACCGGGGAGCTGTTTTTT
CDR3: CASSYGTGTGELFF
size: -
D: -
V: TRBV27
J: TRBJ2-2

DNA: TGCGCCAGCAGCCTTGGACAGGGGGCCACTAATGAAAAACTGTTTTTT
CDR3: CASSLGQGATNEKLFF
size: -
D: TRBD1
V: TRBV5-1
J: TRBJ1-4

DNA: TGCGCCAGCAGCCATCGCTACGGGGACCAGCCCCAGCATTTT
CDR3: CASSHRYGDQPQHF
size: -
D: -
V: TRBV4-1
J: TRBJ1-5

DNA: TGTGCCAGCAGCGTAGAGCTGGGCACCGGGGAGCTGTTTTTT
CDR3: CASSVELGTGELFF
size: -
D: -
V: TRBV9
J: TRBJ2-2

DNA: TGTGCCAGCAGTTACTCGCTGGGAGTACCCTACAATGAGCAGTTCTTC
CDR3: CASSYSLGVPYNEQFF
size: -
D: -
V: TRBV6-5
J: TRBJ2-1

DNA: TGTGCCAGCAGTTCAGACAGGGGCAATCAGCCCCAGCATTTT
CDR3: CASSSDRGNQPQHF
size: -
D: TRBD1
V: TRBV28
J: TRBJ1-5

DNA: TGCAGCGTGATCCCGGGACTAGTGGTAGGCTACACCTTC
CDR3: CSVIPGLVVGYTF
size: -
D: -
V: TRBV29-1
J: TRBJ1-2

DNA: TGTGCCAGCAGCTTGAGCCCGGCAGGCTACGAGCAGTACTTC
CDR3: CASSLSPAGYEQYF
size: -
D: -
V: TRBV5-4
J: TRBJ2-7

DNA: TGTGCCAGCAGCTTCGGGACGCCGCAGCAGTACTTC
CDR3: CASSFGTPQQYF
size: -
D: -
V: TRBV5-4
J: TRBJ2-7

DNA: TGTGCCAGCAGGTATGACAGGGACTACGAGCAGTACTTC
CDR3: CASRYDRDYEQYF
size: large
D: TRBD1
V: TRBV2
J: TRBJ2-7

DNA: TGCGCCAGCAGTCACCCCGGACAGGGAAACGACGAGCAGTACTTC
CDR3: CASSHPGQGNDEQYF
size: -
D: TRBD1
V: TRBV23-1
J: TRBJ2-7

DNA: TGCAGCGTAGAAGGTGGCGGAGAGACCCAGTACTTC
CDR3: CSVEGGGETQYF
size: -
D: -
V: TRBV29-1
J: TRBJ2-5

DNA: TGTGCCAGCAGTCTCCTACTAGCGGGAGGGCCGAGGGATGAGCAGTTCTTC
CDR3: CASSLLLAGGPRDEQFF
size: -
D: TRBD2
V: TRBV27
J: TRBJ2-1